One sample yielded the 8 T cell receptor beta chains listed below, sequenced in a study of T-cell reconstitution after alpha-beta-depleted transplantation in children (dated by TCRdb to the mid-2010s). Library construction relied on PCR. The listed sequencing device is Illumina HiSeq 2500. Molecular barcoding was employed in the preparation of TCR libraries, with unique molecular identifiers being used to normalize TCRbeta repertoire quantification. TCRdb reprocessed the public reads (quality trimming at Q25 with fastp, clone calling with MiXCR) and kept in-frame beta chains. A single entry per CDR3 protein holds the most common genes and DNA from its merged rows. The sample yields roughly 490,000 distinct CDR3 sequences; 10% to 12% were counted once. 14% of the sample comes from the top ten. The sample's treatment or condition label, decoded: allogeneic hematopoietic cell transplantation with graft depleted of TCRalphabeta T cells and CD19 B cells.

Sequences were derived from PBMCs, mostly from graft donor cells, sampled 180 days after TCRalphabeta/CD19-depleted stem cell transplant. These receptors all come from a female patient aged 2 to 10 who had a stem cell transplant for aplastic anemia, so the T cells may come from the graft donor.

There are a few counts of this clonotype. The chain is built from TRBV6-5 and TRBJ1-1, with D possibly being TRBD1 (6 bases). CDR3 length: 17 residues. Germline CDR1 is MNHEY and CDR2 is SVGAGI. V was trimmed by 0 bases and J by 4 bases, leaving 18 bases between them. The CDR3 is CASSYSSRGGGGTEAFF. Here the CDR3 DNA reads TGTGCCAGCAGTTACTCGAGTCGTGGGGGCGGTGGCACTGAAGCTTTCTTT.

This clonotype was found many times. The chain employs TRBV10-3 and TRBJ2-7; TRBD1 matches 12 bases. V was clipped by 3 bases and J by 3 bases; unmatched bases: 6. CDR1 and CDR2 from the germline V gene are ENHRY and SYGVKD. CDR3 length: 16 amino acids. Here the CDR3 DNA reads TGTGCCATCAGTGAACGGGGACAGGGGGCCCTCTACGAGCAGTACGTC. This codes for CAISERGQGALYEQYV.

The chain recombines TRBV20-1 with TRBJ1-2, with 7 bases that match TRBD1. CDR1 is DFQATT, CDR2 SNEGSKA, per germline (reference sequence). The trim removed 3 bases at V and 3 bases at J, leaving 4 bases unmatched. The CDR3 is made up of 13 amino acids. The chain's CDR3 is CSARGTGDYGYTF. For the CDR3, the DNA is TGCAGTGCTAGGGGTACAGGGGACTATGGCTACACCTTC.

This clonotype was seen more than once but under ten times. A much more abundant neighbour one base away suggests this may be a read error. The chain carries TRBV5-6 and TRBJ2-3; D is unclear. The CDR3 spans 11 residues. Germline V CDR1 and CDR2: SGHDT, YYEEEE. Trimming stripped 3 bases from V and 4 bases from J, with 3 bases between. CDR3 sequence: CASSYSDTQYF. The CDR3 DNA sequence: TGTGCCAGCAGCTACTCAGATACGCAGTATTTT.

This clonotype was observed a few times. V usage is TRBV12-3 or TRBV12-4 and J usage is TRBJ1-2, with D maybe TRBD1 (6 bases). CDR3 length: 13 residues. Trimming removed 1 base from V and 4 bases from J, with 7 bases in between. The CDR3 region is CASSLGDTYGYTF. The CDR3 DNA reads TGTGCCAGCAGTTTAGGGGACACCTATGGCTACACCTTC.

The chain's CDR3 is CASSSLYPPDRYQETQYF. The CDR3 DNA is TGTGCCAGCAGCTCTCTTTACCCCCCTGACAGGTATCAAGAGACCCAGTACTTC. This sequence joins TRBV11-2 and TRBJ2-5; possibly TRBD1 for D (6 bases). The CDR3 spans 18 residues. Looked up from germline, CDR1 is SGHAT and CDR2 is FQNNGV. Trimming took 4 bases from V and 2 from J, leaving 23 bases between them.

This clonotype was found a few times. The V gene is TRBV13, the J gene TRBJ2-5; weak D call: TRBD2 (7 bases). With 2 bases removed from V and 4 bases from J, the gap between germline ends came to 23 bases. The germline CDR1 and CDR2 sequences are PRHDT and FYEKMQ (reference sequence). The CDR3 is 18 amino acids. The CDR3 DNA follows: TGTGCCAGCAGCTTATACGTCCGGACGGGAGGAGGGGGAGAGACCCAGTACTTC. Translation gives CASSLYVRTGGGGETQYF.

V gene TRBV5-1 combines with J gene TRBJ2-7; 8 nucleotides agree with TRBD1. The CDR3 length is 16 residues. The trim removed 0 bases at V and 2 bases at J, leaving 7 bases unmatched. Germline V lookup: CDR1 SGHRS, CDR2 YFSETQ. CDR3 region: CASSLAPQGAPYEQYF. The DNA for the CDR3 is TGCGCCAGCAGCTTGGCCCCCCAGGGGGCACCCTACGAGCAGTACTTC.